This entry lists 24 T cell receptor beta chains sequenced from one sample in a study of blood T cell repertoires in COVID-19. Measured with immunoSEQ multiplex PCR; TCRdb has only the in-frame clones, and not every one. The data contain roughly 410,000 clones, around 90% of them seen just once; the ten biggest clones take up 0.95% to 1.5%. The material sequenced was peripheral blood. The receptors here all came from a man in his forties or fifties with acute or convalescent COVID-19.

The CDR3 nucleotides are TGTGCCAGTAGTGCCTGGGGACAGGGACTTAACTATGGCTACACCTTC. It yields the protein CASSAWGQGLNYGYTF. The chain joins TRBV19 to TRBJ1-2, with 9 bases fitting TRBD1. Germline V gives CDR1 LNHDA, CDR2 SQIVND (reference sequence). The CDR3 extends over 16 amino acids. Unmatched junction bases numbered 8, after V lost 5 bases and J lost 1 base.

V gene TRBV3-1 (or the pseudogene TRBV3-2) combines with J gene TRBJ2-3; 7 nucleotides match TRBD1. This CDR3 is 16 amino acids long. Germline V CDR1 and CDR2: LGHDT, YNNKEL (reference sequence). V was pared by 4 bases and J by 1 base, with 8 bases of the junction left unmatched. CDR3 residues: CASSLRQGWGTDTQYF. The CDR3 DNA reads TGTGCCAGCAGCCTCCGACAGGGTTGGGGCACAGATACGCAGTATTTT.

This chain joins TRBV21-1 and TRBJ1-5; no DNA check was done on the table's D call, TRBD1. TRBV21-1 is given as a pseudogene. This CDR3 region has 19 residues. The CDR3: CASSKDEGQGNHSNQPQHF. The CDR3 DNA reads as TGTGCCAGCAGCAAAGATGAAGGACAGGGGAACCACAGCAATCAGCCCCAGCATTTT.

The chain employs TRBV28 and TRBJ1-4; unclear D gene. V lost 5 bases to trimming and J lost 4 bases, with 5 bases between them. The germline gives CDR1 MDHEN, CDR2 SYDVKM. This CDR3 comprises 12 residues. The CDR3 here is CASSLSNEKLFF. Written as DNA, the CDR3 is TGTGCCAGCAGTCTGAGTAATGAAAAACTGTTTTTT.

The genes are TRBV3-1 (or the pseudogene TRBV3-2) and TRBJ1-2; TRBD1 is a possible D gene (6 bases). The CDR3 has 15 amino acids. CDR1 is LGHDT, CDR2 YNNKEL, per germline (reference sequence). V shed 1 base and J shed 5 bases, with 14 bases lying between them. The DNA for the CDR3 is TGTGCCAGCAGCCAAGGGGTTAGGGGGGGATATGGCTACACCTTC. The encoded protein is CASSQGVRGGYGYTF.

The chain employs TRBV5-1 and TRBJ2-7, with D possibly TRBD1 on 5 matching bases. Per the germline V gene, CDR1 is SGHRS and CDR2 is YFSETQ. The CDR3 consists of 15 residues. V lost 1 base and J 0 bases, leaving 11 bases between the germline ends. CDR3 sequence reads: CASSLTTAISYEQYF. Here the CDR3 DNA reads TGCGCCAGCAGCTTGACGACAGCAATCTCCTACGAGCAGTACTTC.

This rearrangement joins TRBV6-5 to TRBJ2-3, with 7 nucleotides matching TRBD1. Per the germline V gene, CDR1 is MNHEY and CDR2 is SVGAGI. The V segment lost 3 bases and the J segment 2 bases; nucleotides outside the gene matches: 2. The CDR3 is 14 amino acids. In DNA, the CDR3 is TGTGCCAGCAGTTATGGGACAGACACAGATACGCAGTATTTT. It translates to CASSYGTDTDTQYF.

J is TRBJ1-2 and V is TRBV24-1, with a tentative D call TRBD1 (5 bases). The germline CDR1 and CDR2 sequences are KGHDR and SFDVKD. The CDR3 spans 13 residues. V lost 7 bases to trimming and J lost 1 base, with 9 bases between them. This CDR3 is CATSPDSNYGYTF. The CDR3 region has the DNA TGTGCCACCAGCCCCGACAGTAACTATGGCTACACCTTC.

This clone appeared a single time. The gene calls are TRBV7-8 and TRBJ1-4; D gene uncertain. Germline V lookup: CDR1 SGHVS, CDR2 FQNEAQ. CDR3 length: 16 residues. V was pared by 4 bases and J by 8 bases, with 20 bases between. The CDR3 DNA sequence: TGTGCCAGCAGCTCCCGGCACATTGAGGGAAGAGAAAAACTGTTTTTT. Its protein product is CASSSRHIEGREKLFF.

The V gene is TRBV10-3, the J gene TRBJ2-7; 8 bases are shared with TRBD2. Germline assignment: CDR1 ENHRY and CDR2 SYGVKD. The V and J ends lost 4 bases and 1 base, in that order; junction bases with no gene match: 9. The CDR3 sequence is 16 residues long. As DNA, the CDR3 is TGTGCCATCAGTGTTTCTTTTAGCGGGGATTCCTACGAGCAGTACTTC. Translation gives CAISVSFSGDSYEQYF.

The rearrangement links TRBV9 to TRBJ1-1; D gene ambiguous. The germline V gene encodes CDR1 SGDLS and CDR2 YYNGEE. The V end was cut by 3 bases, the J end by 1 base, with 10 bases between. The CDR3 has 14 residues. The CDR3 region is CASSAPTKNTEAFF. The CDR3, as DNA: TGTGCCAGCAGCGCCCCAACAAAGAACACTGAAGCTTTCTTT.

The chain employs TRBV29-1 and TRBJ2-2, with 7 bases lining up with TRBD2. The germline gives CDR1 SQVTM, CDR2 ANQGSEA. The ends lost 2 bases at V and 0 bases at J; junction bases unmatched: 3. This CDR3 is 15 amino acids long. This CDR3 is CSVELLATNTGELFF. The CDR3 nucleotides are TGCAGCGTTGAACTACTAGCGACGAACACCGGGGAGCTGTTTTTT.

DNA for the CDR3: TGTGCCAGCAGCTACGACCCTCTCCTAGTTCTATCGAGCTACACCTTC. Its translation is CASSYDPLLVLSSYTF. The gene calls are TRBV7-9 and TRBJ1-2; D is unresolved. V lost 4 bases and J 9 bases, leaving 24 bases between the germline ends. Per germline, CDR1 SEHNR and CDR2 FQNEAQ (reference sequence). The CDR3 loop spans 16 amino acids.

The chain uses TRBV9 and TRBJ2-3, with TRBD1 matching over 7 bases. The trim removed 0 bases at V and 6 bases at J, leaving 7 bases unmatched. CDR1 is SGDLS and CDR2 is YYNGEE in the germline V gene. The CDR3 is 15 amino acids. The chain's CDR3 is CASSVEGGPWDTQYF. The DNA for the CDR3 is TGTGCCAGCAGCGTAGAAGGGGGCCCGTGGGATACGCAGTATTTT.

The chain recombines TRBV30 with TRBJ1-2; D is unresolved. CDR1 and CDR2 from the germline V gene are GTSNPN and SVGIG (reference sequence). Trimming stripped 3 bases from V and 6 bases from J, with 17 bases between. This CDR3 comprises 14 residues. This CDR3 reads CAWSGSWQVDGYTF. CDR3 coding DNA: TGTGCCTGGAGCGGATCTTGGCAGGTCGATGGCTACACCTTC.

The chain uses TRBV15 and TRBJ2-7; TRBD1 might be the D (5 bases). V dropped 0 bases and J dropped 2 bases, with 14 bases sitting between them. CDR3 length: 16 residues. Germline V gene lookup returns CDR1 LNHNV and CDR2 YYDKDF (reference sequence). For the CDR3, the DNA is TGTGCCACCAGCAGAGATCAGGACACAACAGCCTACGAGCAGTACTTC. This codes for CATSRDQDTTAYEQYF. Filled out from reference TRBV15 and TRBJ2-7, the complete variable domain reads DAMVIQNPRYQVTQFGKPVTLSCSQTLNHNVMYWYQQKSSQAPKLLFHYYDKDFNNEADTPDNFQSRRPNTSFCFLDIRSPGLGDTAMYLCATSRDQDTTAYEQYFGPGTRLTVT.

V gene TRBV5-1 combines with J gene TRBJ2-1; D is perhaps TRBD1 (5 bases). V was cut by 6 bases and J by 9 bases, with 19 bases left in between. The CDR3 is 14 residues long. Germline V CDR1 and CDR2: SGHRS, YFSETQ. CDR3 DNA: TGCGCCAGCACACTAAGTTCCAGGGATCCTGAGCAGTTCTTC. Translating gives CASTLSSRDPEQFF.

The chain links TRBV7-9 to TRBJ1-1, with TRBD1 identical over 8 bases. In germline, CDR1 is SEHNR, CDR2 FQNEAQ (reference sequence). V shed 1 base and J 6 bases; nucleotides not matched to a gene: 4. This CDR3 is built from 14 residues. CDR3 in amino acids: CASSLVEQGAEAFF. In DNA form, the CDR3 reads TGTGCCAGCAGCTTAGTGGAACAGGGGGCTGAAGCTTTCTTT. Using reference TRBV7-9 and TRBJ1-1 for the parts outside the CDR3, the full variable domain is DTGVSQNPRHKITKRGQNVTFRCDPISEHNRLYWYRQTLGQGPEFLTYFQNEAQLEKSRLLSDRFSAERPKGSFSTLEIQRTEQGDSAMYLCASSLVEQGAEAFFGQGTRLTVV.

The chain employs TRBV27 and TRBJ1-2; D remains ambiguous. The CDR3 consists of 13 residues. V was trimmed by 1 base and J by 8 bases, leaving 11 bases between them. Germline CDR1 and CDR2: MNHEY and SMNVEV (reference sequence). The CDR3 region is CASSLYAGQGYTF. The CDR3 DNA is TGTGCCAGCAGTTTATATGCAGGTCAGGGCTACACCTTC.

The V and J genes are TRBV28 and TRBJ1-6; D unclear. CDR1 is MDHEN and CDR2 is SYDVKM in the germline V gene. The CDR3 spans 13 residues. Trimming stripped 3 bases from V and 6 bases from J, with 6 bases between. As DNA, the CDR3 is TGTGCCAGCAGTTTGAACGGTAATTCACCCCTCCACTTT. Translation gives CASSLNGNSPLHF. The variable domain in full, completed from reference TRBV28 and TRBJ1-6, reads DVKVTQSSRYLVKRTGEKVFLECVQDMDHENMFWYRQDPGLGLRLIYFSYDVKMKEKGDIPEGYSVSREKKERFSLILESASTNQTSMYLCASSLNGNSPLHFGNGTRLTVT.

V is TRBV27 and J is TRBJ2-2; no firm D call. V was pared by 6 bases and J by 4 bases, with 6 bases between. This CDR3 is 12 amino acids long. Germline loops: CDR1 MNHEY, CDR2 SMNVEV (reference sequence). The CDR3 region has the DNA TGTGCCAGCAGGGCGGTCACCGGGGAGCTGTTTTTT. It yields the protein CASRAVTGELFF.

This sequence joins TRBV6-2 or TRBV6-3 and TRBJ2-5; 8 bases align to TRBD2. The germline CDR1 and CDR2 sequences are MNHEY and SVGEGT. There are 17 residues in the CDR3. The J segment lost 1 base and the V segment lost 0 bases, leaving 7 bases of the junction unmatched. The CDR3 coding sequence is TGTGCCAGCAGTTACTCATTTGCGGGGGGCCTCCAAGAGACCCAGTACTTC. Translating gives CASSYSFAGGLQETQYF.

A note on this clone: Other DNA sequences in this specimen translate into the identical CDR3. The V gene is TRBV9, the J gene TRBJ1-5; D unclear. This CDR3 has 13 amino acids. CDR1 is SGDLS, CDR2 YYNGEE, per germline. Trimming took 0 bases from V and 7 from J, leaving 8 bases between them. CDR3 loop: CASSVAGSQPQHF. In nucleotides, the CDR3 is TGTGCCAGCAGCGTAGCAGGAAGCCAGCCCCAGCATTTT.

The rearrangement joins TRBV12-3 or TRBV12-4 to TRBJ2-7; TRBD1 might be the D (5 bases). Trimming shortened V by 3 bases and J by 5 bases, and 11 bases separated the two germline ends. CDR3 length: 13 residues. The CDR3 spells CASSFTTDHEQYF. The DNA of the CDR3 is TGTGCCAGCAGTTTTACGACAGATCACGAGCAGTACTTC.